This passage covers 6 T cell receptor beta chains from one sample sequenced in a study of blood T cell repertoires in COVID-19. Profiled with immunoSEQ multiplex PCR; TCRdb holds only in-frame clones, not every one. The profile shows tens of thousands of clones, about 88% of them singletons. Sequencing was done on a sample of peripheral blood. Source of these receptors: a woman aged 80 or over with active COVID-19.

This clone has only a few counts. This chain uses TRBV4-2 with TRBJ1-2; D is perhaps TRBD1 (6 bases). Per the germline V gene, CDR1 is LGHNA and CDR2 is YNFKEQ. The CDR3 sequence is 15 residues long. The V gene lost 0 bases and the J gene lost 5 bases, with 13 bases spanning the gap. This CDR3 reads CASSQEQGRSYGYTF. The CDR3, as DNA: TGTGCCAGCAGCCAAGAACAGGGAAGGTCTTATGGCTACACCTTC.

The CDR3 coding sequence is TGTGCCAGCAACCGGGGACAGGGGGCATACCAAGAGACCCAGTACTTC. Translated: CASNRGQGAYQETQYF. V and J are TRBV5-4 and TRBJ2-5; 12 bases match TRBD1. Losses at the gene ends were 6 bases for V and 0 bases for J; bases not matched to a gene: 6. CDR3 length: 16 residues. Per the germline V gene, CDR1 is SGHNT and CDR2 is YYREEE (reference sequence).

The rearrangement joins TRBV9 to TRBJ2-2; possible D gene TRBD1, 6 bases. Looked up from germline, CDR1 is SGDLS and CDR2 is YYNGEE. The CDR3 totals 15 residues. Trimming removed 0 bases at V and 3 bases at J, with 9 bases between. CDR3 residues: CASSVAGEYTGELFF. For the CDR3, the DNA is TGTGCCAGCAGCGTAGCAGGGGAATACACCGGGGAGCTGTTTTTT.

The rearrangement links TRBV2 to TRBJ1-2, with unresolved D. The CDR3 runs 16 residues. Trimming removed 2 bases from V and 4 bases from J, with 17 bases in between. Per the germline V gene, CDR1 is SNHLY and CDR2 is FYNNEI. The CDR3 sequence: CASSENEADQLYGYTF. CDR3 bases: TGTGCCAGCAGTGAAAATGAGGCAGATCAACTCTATGGCTACACCTTC.

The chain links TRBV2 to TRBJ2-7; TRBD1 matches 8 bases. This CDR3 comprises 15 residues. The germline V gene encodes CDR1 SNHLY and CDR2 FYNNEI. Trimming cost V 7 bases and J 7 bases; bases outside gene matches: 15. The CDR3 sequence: CASKGGAGGAGEQYF. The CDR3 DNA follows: TGTGCCAGCAAAGGAGGGGCAGGGGGCGCGGGGGAGCAGTACTTC.

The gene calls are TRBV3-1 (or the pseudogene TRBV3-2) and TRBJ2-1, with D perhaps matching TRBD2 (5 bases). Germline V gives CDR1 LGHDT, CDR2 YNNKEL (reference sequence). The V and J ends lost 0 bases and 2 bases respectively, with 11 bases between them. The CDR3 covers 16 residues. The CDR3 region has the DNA TGTGCCAGCAGCCAAGATGGTCGCGGGCCCTACAATGAGCAGTTCTTC. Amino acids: CASSQDGRGPYNEQFF.